This T cell receptor (beta chain) was captured in a study of blood T cell repertoires in COVID-19. Germline lookup yields CDR1 SGHTA and CDR2 FQGNSA. The CDR3 sequence is 15 residues long. After removal of 1 base from V and 6 bases from J, the junction contained 8 bases not matched to a gene. The repertoire was sequenced with immunoSEQ multiplex PCR; TCRdb's copy has only in-frame clones and lacks some. The sample has under 200,000 clones, about 86% seen once. The specimen sequenced was peripheral blood. The chain combines TRBV7-2 with TRBJ2-7, with 8 bases that match TRBD1. This receptor was obtained from a man aged 45-65 years with active or convalescent COVID-19. CDR3 residues: CASSLGQGASLEQYF. The CDR3 DNA sequence: TGTGCCAGCAGCTTAGGGCAGGGGGCGTCTCTCGAGCAGTACTTC.